This T cell receptor beta chain was captured in a study of blood T cell repertoires in COVID-19. TCRdb keeps only in-frame clones here, not all; method: immunoSEQ multiplex PCR. In the table there are about 140,000 clones, over 75% of which are singletons. V was pared by 5 bases and J by 5 bases, with 8 bases of the junction left unmatched. Germline-derived CDR1 and CDR2 are SQVTM and ANQGSEA. The CDR3 sequence is 15 residues long. V gene TRBV29-1 combines with J gene TRBJ2-3, with 12 bases lining up with TRBD2. This clonotype was sampled from a man aged 55-75 years with active or convalescent COVID-19. Sample: peripheral blood. CDR3 in DNA: TGCAGCGTTCCTCGGACTAGCGGGGTTGGAGATACGCAGTATTTT. This sequence encodes CSVPRTSGVGDTQYF.